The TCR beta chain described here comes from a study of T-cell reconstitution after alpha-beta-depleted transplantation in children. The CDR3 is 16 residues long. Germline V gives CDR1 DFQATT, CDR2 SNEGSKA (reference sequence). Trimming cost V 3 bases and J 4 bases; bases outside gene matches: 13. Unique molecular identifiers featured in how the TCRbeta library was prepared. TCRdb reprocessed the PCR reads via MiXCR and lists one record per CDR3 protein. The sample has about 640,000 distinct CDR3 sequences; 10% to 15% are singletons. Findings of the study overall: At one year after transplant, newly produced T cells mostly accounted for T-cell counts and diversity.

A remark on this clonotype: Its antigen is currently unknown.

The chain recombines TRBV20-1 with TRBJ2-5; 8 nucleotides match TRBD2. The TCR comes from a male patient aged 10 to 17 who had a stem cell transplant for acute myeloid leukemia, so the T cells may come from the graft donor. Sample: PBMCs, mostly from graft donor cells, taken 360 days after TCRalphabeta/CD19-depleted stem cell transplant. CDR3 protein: CSASPKTGGSIETQYF. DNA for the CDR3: TGCAGTGCTAGCCCCAAAACGGGGGGGTCAATAGAGACCCAGTACTTC.